What follows describes a single TCR delta chain. The protein in TCRdb stems from a much larger clone and differs at residue 18 from this DNA's translation, likely a read error; here the protein is translated from the DNA. This sample was taken from a study of γδ T cells in repeated Plasmodium falciparum infection. As for the study in general: Malaria-naive adults were infected with P. falciparum NF54 four times over roughly 620 days.

TCRdb reapplied CATT to the multiplex PCR reads. The profile covers under 60,000 delta-chain clones, with roughly 1.6% appearing a single time and approximately 8.6% taken by the ten largest. The sequence came from a pool of human donors (malaria-infected and uninfected, not separated). The sample consisted of gamma-delta T cells from blood.

This CDR3 is CALGDTRGYWGITRDDDNLIF. For the CDR3, the DNA is TGTGCTCTTGGGGATACTAGGGGGTACTGGGGGATCACGCGGGATGACGATAACCTCATCTTT. The genes are TRDV1 and TRDJ1, with TRDD3 matching 10 bases. The CDR3 has 21 amino acids. Germline V lookup: CDR1 TSWWSYY, CDR2 QGS.